These 18 T cell receptor beta chains came from one sample sequenced in a study of CD8 T cells in Susac syndrome. A quantity of about 0.5 to 1 ug RNA underwent reverse transcription using random hexamers. TCRdb analysed the immunoSEQ multiplex PCR reads with MiXCR anew, one entry per CDR3 protein. The sample has about 76,000 distinct CDR3 sequences; approximately 94% are singletons. The specimen was CD8+ T cells from PBMCs. These receptor sequences come from a human donor with Susac syndrome.

The chain is built from TRBV6-5 and TRBJ2-4; TRBD2 might be the D (6 bases). V shed 2 bases and J shed 0 bases, with 14 bases lying between them. The CDR3 runs to 17 residues. The germline V gene has CDR1 MNHEY and CDR2 SVGAGI. The DNA for the CDR3 is TGTGCCAGCAGTTACAGCGGAGGAGGGTTAGCCAAAAACATTCAGTACTTC. This translates into CASSYSGGGLAKNIQYF.

CDR3 DNA sequence: TGCGCCAGCAGCTCCGGGACTACCAACACCGGGGAGCTGTTTTTT. Amino acids: CASSSGTTNTGELFF. The rearrangement links TRBV5-1 to TRBJ2-2; 7 bases align to TRBD2. V gave up 3 bases and J gave up 2 bases; unmatched junction bases: 4. The CDR3 runs 15 residues. Germline values: CDR1 SGHRS, CDR2 YFSETQ.

This rearrangement joins TRBV12-5 to TRBJ1-1; 8 bases match TRBD1. V trimming: 6 bases; J trimming: 5 bases; junction bases outside the gene matches: 5. CDR1 and CDR2 (germline): LGHNT, FRNRAP. The CDR3 sequence is 13 residues long. The CDR3, as DNA: TGTGCTAGTGGAAGGACAGGGTCGACTGAAGCTTTCTTT. It encodes CASGRTGSTEAFF.

The J gene is TRBJ2-7, the V gene TRBV14; D ambiguous. The germline gives CDR1 SGHDN, CDR2 FVKESK. The CDR3 loop spans 13 amino acids. The V end was cut by 3 bases, the J end by 3 bases, with 9 bases between. CDR3 protein: CASSQSGRYEQYF. The CDR3, as DNA: TGTGCCAGCAGCCAGTCCGGCCGCTACGAGCAGTACTTC. Based on the CDR3 plus reference TRBV14 and TRBJ2-7, the full variable domain is EAGVTQFPSHSVIEKGQTVTLRCDPISGHDNLYWYRRVMGKEIKFLLHFVKESKQDESGMPNNRFLAERTGGTYSTLKVQPAELEDSGVYFCASSQSGRYEQYFGPGTRLTVT.

This chain joins TRBV3-1 and TRBJ2-7; tentative D call: TRBD1 (5 bases). V was trimmed by 4 bases and J by 0 bases, leaving 10 bases between them. The CDR3 consists of 14 residues. Per the germline V gene, CDR1 is LGHDT and CDR2 is YNNKEL (reference sequence). CDR3: CASSPPDSSYEQYF. For the CDR3, the DNA is TGTGCCAGCAGCCCGCCCGACAGCTCCTACGAGCAGTACTTC.

This CDR3 is CASSLDISGSFYEQYF. DNA of the CDR3: TGTGCCAGCAGCTTGGATATTAGCGGGTCCTTCTACGAGCAGTACTTC. The chain joins TRBV5-4 to TRBJ2-7; TRBD2 aligns across 7 bases. V shed 0 bases, J shed 3 bases, and the junction held 9 bases outside the gene matches. The CDR3 covers 16 residues. Germline loops: CDR1 SGHNT, CDR2 YYREEE (reference sequence).

In nucleotides, the CDR3 is TGCGCCAGCAGCCCCGCCTCAGCGGGAGTAACAGATACGCAGTATTTT. Its protein product is CASSPASAGVTDTQYF. This chain connects TRBV5-1 to TRBJ2-3, with 8 bases that match TRBD2. The J segment lost 3 bases and the V segment lost 4 bases, leaving 10 bases of the junction unmatched. The germline V gene encodes CDR1 SGHRS and CDR2 YFSETQ. The CDR3 length is 16 residues.

The chain couples TRBV3-1 to TRBJ2-1; D may be TRBD2 (6 bases). The V and J ends lost 0 bases and 3 bases respectively, with 12 bases between them. Germline values: CDR1 LGHDT, CDR2 YNNKEL (reference sequence). The CDR3 length is 16 residues. This CDR3 is CASSQEGRGYYNEQFF. The CDR3 DNA is TGTGCCAGCAGCCAAGAGGGGCGGGGATACTACAATGAGCAGTTCTTC.

The chain is built from TRBV27 and TRBJ1-3; D uncertain. The CDR3 runs 11 residues. V was cut by 8 bases and J by 3 bases, with 5 bases left in between. Germline values: CDR1 MNHEY, CDR2 SMNVEV (reference sequence). The CDR3 nucleotides are TGTGCCAGCGGATATGGAAACACCATATATTTT. Protein: CASGYGNTIYF.

This sequence joins TRBV6-2 or TRBV6-3 and TRBJ2-1, with D possibly matching TRBD1 (5 bases). Between the trimmed V and J ends, which lost 7 bases and 7 bases, there was a span of 14 bases. The CDR3 has 13 amino acids. CDR1 MNHEY and CDR2 SVGEGT come from the germline V gene. The CDR3 region is CASTSGITNEQFF. The CDR3 coding sequence is TGTGCCAGCACCTCAGGGATTACGAATGAGCAGTTCTTC.

The genes are TRBV5-6 and TRBJ1-1; 8 bases match TRBD1. The V gene's germline CDR1 is SGHDT and CDR2 YYEEEE. The V gene end was trimmed by 5 bases and the J gene end by 3 bases; junction bases not matched to a gene: 12. The CDR3 has 16 amino acids. The CDR3 spells CASRFAADRDYTEAFF. The DNA for the CDR3 is TGTGCCAGCAGATTCGCTGCGGACAGGGACTACACTGAAGCTTTCTTT. The full variable domain, in which reference TRBV5-6 and TRBJ1-1 provide the parts outside the CDR3, is DAGVTQSPTHLIKTRGQQVTLRCSPKSGHDTVSWYQQALGQGPQFIFQYYEEEERQRGNFPDRFSGHQFPNYSSELNVNALLLGDSALYLCASRFAADRDYTEAFFGQGTRLTVV.

V usage is TRBV9 and J usage is TRBJ2-1; tentative D call: TRBD2 (7 bases). This CDR3 is 16 amino acids long. Germline V gene lookup returns CDR1 SGDLS and CDR2 YYNGEE. Trimming removed 0 bases from V and 6 bases from J, with 16 bases in between. CDR3 loop: CASSVESTGGRNEQFF. The CDR3 DNA sequence: TGTGCCAGCAGCGTAGAGTCTACCGGGGGGCGCAATGAGCAGTTCTTC.

The chain uses TRBV20-1 and TRBJ1-4; D is possibly TRBD1 (6 bases). The CDR3 spans 13 residues. The V gene lost 5 bases and the J gene lost 8 bases, with 15 bases spanning the gap. CDR1 is DFQATT, CDR2 SNEGSKA, per germline (reference sequence). The CDR3 bases are TGCAGTGCTCCCCGGGCAGGGGCCGAAAAACTGTTTTTT. It specifies CSAPRAGAEKLFF.

This chain uses TRBV7-2 with TRBJ1-2; TRBD1 matches 8 bases. CDR1 is SGHTA, CDR2 FQGNSA, per germline. Trimming cost V 5 bases and J 3 bases; bases outside gene matches: 5. The CDR3 sequence is 14 residues long. CDR3 sequence (DNA): TGTGCCAGCAGCCCGACAGGGGTAGACTATGGCTACACCTTC. Its protein is CASSPTGVDYGYTF. Drawing the rest from reference TRBV7-2 and TRBJ1-2, the complete variable domain is GAGVSQSPSNKVTEKGKDVELRCDPISGHTALYWYRQSLGQGLEFLIYFQGNSAPDKSGLPSDRFSAERTGGSVSTLTIQRTQQEDSAVYLCASSPTGVDYGYTFGSGTRLTVV.

There are a few counts of this clonotype. This rearrangement joins TRBV15 to TRBJ1-1; tentative D call: TRBD1 (5 bases). Germline-derived CDR1 and CDR2 are LNHNV and YYDKDF (reference sequence). The CDR3 covers 18 residues. V was pared by 2 bases and J by 8 bases, with 27 bases between. This CDR3 reads CATSRTWVWVAQTDEAFF. CDR3 in DNA: TGTGCCACCAGCAGAACCTGGGTTTGGGTCGCACAGACAGACGAAGCTTTCTTT. Full variable domain (remainder filled in from reference TRBV15 and TRBJ1-1): DAMVIQNPRYQVTQFGKPVTLSCSQTLNHNVMYWYQQKSSQAPKLLFHYYDKDFNNEADTPDNFQSRRPNTSFCFLDIRSPGLGDTAMYLCATSRTWVWVAQTDEAFFGQGTRLTVV.

V is TRBV6-1 and J is TRBJ1-2; D is ambiguous. The CDR3 length is 14 residues. CDR1 MNHNS and CDR2 SASEGT come from the germline V gene. Trimming shortened V by 6 bases and J by 8 bases, and 19 bases separated the two germline ends. The CDR3 spells CASSPGCSTRGYTF. CDR3 nucleotide sequence: TGTGCCAGCAGCCCGGGCTGCTCCACCCGGGGCTACACCTTC.

The chain has TRBV9 and TRBJ2-1; D gene ambiguous. V was pared by 0 bases and J by 9 bases, with 10 bases between. Germline CDR1 and CDR2: SGDLS and YYNGEE. The CDR3 covers 13 residues. The CDR3 protein is CASSVAQAREQFF. CDR3 nucleotide sequence: TGTGCCAGCAGCGTAGCTCAGGCGCGTGAGCAGTTCTTC.

This clonotype showed up just once. V usage is TRBV27 and J usage is TRBJ2-5, with no clear D. The ends were cut back, 0 bases at V and 4 bases at J, with 12 bases in the middle. The CDR3 runs to 15 residues. Per germline, CDR1 MNHEY and CDR2 SMNVEV (reference sequence). CDR3 sequence: CASSLSSGFGETQYF. The CDR3 DNA is TGTGCCAGCAGTTTATCGTCCGGGTTTGGAGAGACCCAGTACTTC.